This TCR beta chain emerged from a study of T cells in Graves' hyperthyroidism and ophthalmopathy. Diagnoses used clinical symptoms, serum thyroxine and TRAb, thyroid ultrasound and orbital computed tomography. The CDR3 length is 16 residues. Germline V gene lookup returns CDR1 DFQATT and CDR2 SNEGSKA (reference sequence). The V and J ends lost 0 bases and 4 bases, in that order; junction bases with no gene match: 6. Researchers amplified the TCR beta CDR3 regions from RNA transcripts. The TCR CDR3 was amplified in a first-round RT-PCR using the HTBI primer set. A single record per CDR3 protein comes from TCRdb applying MiXCR to the multiplex PCR reads. The data show roughly 750,000 distinct CDR3 sequences, with around 15% seen just once and approximately 8% held by the top ten. Only a few counts were recorded for this clonotype.

The rearrangement joins TRBV20-1 to TRBJ2-7; 13 nucleotides agree with TRBD2. The TCR comes from a man younger than 35 with Graves' hyperthyroidism. Material: blood. DNA for the CDR3: TGCAGTGCTAGAGATTCACTAGCGGGAGGGCCTTACGAGCAGTACTTC. Amino acid sequence: CSARDSLAGGPYEQYF.